The 5 T cell receptor beta chains below all came from one sample that was sequenced in a study of OX40 agonist ivuxolimab in advanced cancers. Library prep was done by the immunoSEQ multiplex PCR assay. TCRdb obtained this table from immuneACCESS and retained in-frame rearrangements with V and J assigned. These tables miss some clones; where compared with another copy, unresolved V genes account for less than half of the shortfall, and the remainder is unexplained. The sample table lists over 9,000 clones, approximately 85% of them with a count of one. Over 30% of the sample is in the top ten clones. The sample was CD4+ or CD8+ T cells sorted from blood, taken in a trial of the OX40 agonist ivuxolimab. The receptors derive from an adult with an advanced solid tumor such as melanoma, head and neck, liver or kidney cancer.

For the CDR3, the DNA is TGTGCCAGCAGTGAATCTACAGGAACGAACACCGGGGAGCTGTTTTTT. Translating gives CASSESTGTNTGELFF. This chain links TRBV25-1 with TRBJ2-2; D may be TRBD1 (5 bases). The CDR3 sequence is 16 residues long. The V end lost 1 base, the J end lost 0 bases, and 9 bases lay between the germline ends. The V gene's germline CDR1 is MGHDK and CDR2 SYGVNS.

CDR3 sequence (DNA): TGTGCCAGCAGCGTAGTAGACGGGGCCTCGCTCCTCCACTTT. Translated, it gives CASSVVDGASLLHF. V and J are TRBV9 and TRBJ1-6; weak D call: TRBD1 (5 bases). V dropped 0 bases and J dropped 15 bases, with 16 bases sitting between them. The CDR3 spans 14 residues. CDR1 is SGDLS and CDR2 is YYNGEE in the germline V gene.

Points on this clone: One end of the junction varies from germline; a read error may be responsible. The chain recombines TRBV2 with TRBJ2-2; D is uncertain. Germline loops: CDR1 SNHLY, CDR2 FYNNEI. This CDR3 comprises 15 residues. For the CDR3, the DNA is TGTGCCAGCAGTTTGGAGTCTGGGAACGCCGGGGAGCTGTTTTTT. Its protein product is CASSLESGNAGELFF.

The DNA for the CDR3 is TGTGCCATCAGCGGATTAGCGGAGACCTACAATGAGCAGTTCTTC. Residues: CAISGLAETYNEQFF. V usage is TRBV10-3 and J usage is TRBJ2-1; TRBD2 might be the D (6 bases). Germline V gene sequence: CDR1 ENHRY, CDR2 SYGVKD. V was clipped by 6 bases and J by 2 bases, with 14 bases between them. The CDR3 runs to 15 residues.

This chain connects TRBV19 to TRBJ1-2; D perhaps matches TRBD1 (6 bases). Per the germline V gene, CDR1 is LNHDA and CDR2 is SQIVND (reference sequence). Trimming stripped 3 bases from V and 2 bases from J, with 7 bases between. This CDR3 has 13 amino acids. The CDR3: CASSMGANYGYTF. CDR3 in DNA: TGTGCCAGTAGTATGGGGGCAAACTATGGCTACACCTTC. The complete variable domain, with remaining parts taken from reference TRBV19 and TRBJ1-2, reads DGGITQSPKYLFRKEGQNVTLSCEQNLNHDAMYWYRQDPGQGLRLIYYSQIVNDFQKGDIAEGYSVSREKKESFPLTVTSAQKNPTAFYLCASSMGANYGYTFGSGTRLTVV.